A selection of T cell receptor beta chains follows, all from one sample in a study of blood T cell repertoires in COVID-19. Measured with immunoSEQ multiplex PCR; TCRdb has only the in-frame clones, and not every one. The table includes 200,000 or so clones, around 84% detected once. Source material: peripheral blood. The receptors stem from a woman in her sixties who had recovered from COVID-19. Each CDR3 is given with its conserved first and last residue. The D gene is left open where the match is weak. Expanded clones are given a class, and other clones once, few, many or no size at all.

v_call: TRBV18; d_call: TRBD2; j_call: TRBJ2-1; clone_size: .; cdr3_aa: CASSIAGGSNEQFF; cdr3_nt: TGTGCCAGCTCAATAGCGGGGGGGTCTAATGAGCAGTTCTTC
v_call: TRBV30; d_call: .; j_call: TRBJ2-7; clone_size: .; cdr3_aa: CAWRRTDEQYF; cdr3_nt: TGTGCCTGGAGAAGGACAGACGAGCAGTACTTC
v_call: TRBV7-7; d_call: .; j_call: TRBJ2-5; clone_size: .; cdr3_aa: CASSLGGLQETQYF; cdr3_nt: TGTGCTAGCAGCTTGGGGGGACTCCAAGAGACCCAGTACTTC
v_call: TRBV19; d_call: .; j_call: TRBJ1-1; clone_size: .; cdr3_aa: CASSIGRGGNTEAFF; cdr3_nt: TGTGCCAGTAGTATTGGCCGGGGGGGGAACACTGAAGCTTTCTTT
v_call: TRBV9; d_call: .; j_call: TRBJ1-2; clone_size: .; cdr3_aa: CASSDRWGYTF; cdr3_nt: TGTGCCAGCAGCGACAGGTGGGGCTACACCTTC
v_call: TRBV12-5; d_call: .; j_call: TRBJ1-2; clone_size: .; cdr3_aa: CASGLVTGIDGYTF; cdr3_nt: TGTGCTAGTGGTTTGGTAACAGGGATTGATGGCTACACCTTC
v_call: TRBV5-1; d_call: TRBD1; j_call: TRBJ1-1; clone_size: .; cdr3_aa: CASSFQGQGSEAFF; cdr3_nt: TGCGCCAGCAGCTTTCAAGGACAGGGGTCTGAAGCTTTCTTT
v_call: TRBV5-4; d_call: TRBD2; j_call: TRBJ2-1; clone_size: .; cdr3_aa: CASTPGRPGGNEQFF; cdr3_nt: TGTGCCAGCACCCCCGGCAGGCCGGGGGGGAATGAGCAGTTCTTC
v_call: TRBV11-3; d_call: .; j_call: TRBJ1-1; clone_size: .; cdr3_aa: CASSFPGNTEAFF; cdr3_nt: TGTGCCAGCAGCTTTCCGGGTAACACTGAAGCTTTCTTT
v_call: TRBV7-2; d_call: .; j_call: TRBJ2-3; clone_size: .; cdr3_aa: CASSPDITDTQYF; cdr3_nt: TGTGCCAGCAGCCCGGACATCACAGATACGCAGTATTTT
v_call: TRBV15; d_call: .; j_call: TRBJ1-4; clone_size: .; cdr3_aa: CATSSRYKSTNEKLFF; cdr3_nt: TGTGCCACCAGCAGCAGGTATAAGTCAACTAATGAAAAACTGTTTTTT
v_call: TRBV19; d_call: .; j_call: TRBJ1-2; clone_size: .; cdr3_aa: CASSIDRANYGYTF; cdr3_nt: TGTGCCAGTAGTATTGACAGAGCTAACTATGGCTACACCTTC
v_call: TRBV30; d_call: .; j_call: TRBJ1-2; clone_size: once; cdr3_aa: CAWLVPGANYGYTF; cdr3_nt: TGTGCCTGGCTCGTGCCGGGAGCAAACTATGGCTACACCTTC
v_call: TRBV7-2; d_call: .; j_call: TRBJ2-3; clone_size: .; cdr3_aa: CASSQGPDTQYF; cdr3_nt: TGTGCCAGCAGCCAGGGCCCAGATACGCAGTATTTT
v_call: TRBV7-9; d_call: TRBD1; j_call: TRBJ2-7; clone_size: few; cdr3_aa: CASSQVTGTYEQYF; cdr3_nt: TGTGCCAGCAGCCAGGTGACAGGGACCTACGAGCAGTACTTC
v_call: TRBV29-1; d_call: .; j_call: TRBJ1-1; clone_size: .; cdr3_aa: CSVVGGVTEAFF; cdr3_nt: TGCAGCGTTGTCGGGGGGGTCACTGAAGCTTTCTTT
v_call: TRBV3-1/TRBV3-2; d_call: TRBD1; j_call: TRBJ1-6; clone_size: .; cdr3_aa: CASSQVYRGSPLHF; cdr3_nt: TGTGCCAGCAGCCAAGTTTACAGGGGCTCACCCCTCCACTTT
v_call: TRBV9; d_call: TRBD1; j_call: TRBJ1-2; clone_size: few; cdr3_aa: CASSRGLGGDGYTF; cdr3_nt: TGTGCCAGCAGCCGGGGTCTAGGGGGCGATGGCTACACCTTC
v_call: TRBV9; d_call: .; j_call: TRBJ1-2; clone_size: .; cdr3_aa: CASSVADSYTF; cdr3_nt: TGTGCCAGCAGCGTAGCTGACAGCTACACCTTC
v_call: TRBV7-3; d_call: .; j_call: TRBJ1-3; clone_size: .; cdr3_aa: CARLQGSGNTIYF; cdr3_nt: TGTGCCAGATTACAGGGCTCTGGAAACACCATATATTTT
v_call: TRBV18; d_call: TRBD2; j_call: TRBJ2-3; clone_size: once; cdr3_aa: CASSPLDGGAGDTQYF; cdr3_nt: TGTGCCAGCTCACCACTCGACGGGGGGGCCGGGGATACGCAGTATTTT
v_call: TRBV24-1; d_call: .; j_call: TRBJ1-5; clone_size: .; cdr3_aa: CATSAGYSNQPQHF; cdr3_nt: TGTGCCACAAGCGCAGGGTATAGCAATCAGCCCCAGCATTTT